The source of this T cell receptor beta chain is a study of post-analysis software for immune sequencing data. Study details: The study covered relapsing-remitting, secondary progressive and progressive-relapsing courses of multiple sclerosis.

General study results and limits: Several TRBV segments (TRBV5-6, TRBV5-1 and TRBV20-1 among them) occurred more frequently in patients than in controls. Batch-matched samples strongly co-clustered by F measure. Compared against controls, patients with multiple sclerosis displayed significantly lower normalized Chao1 diversity.

A few counts support this clonotype. What it binds is unknown. Libraries were made from TCR beta cDNA, and they carried unique molecular identifiers. Starting from approximately 1 to 10 million T cells, the study yielded roughly 0.5 million cDNA molecules. TCRdb re-analysed the PCR reads in MiXCR, keeping a single row per CDR3 protein. The sample has 750,000 to 950,000 distinct CDR3 sequences, approximately 53% seen once. The germline V gene has CDR1 SGHRS and CDR2 YFSETQ. The CDR3 loop spans 14 amino acids. Trimming shortened V by 7 bases and J by 6 bases, and 18 bases separated the two germline ends.

Sequencing input: blood. The chain is built from TRBV5-1 and TRBJ2-3, with D maybe TRBD2 (5 bases). The origin of this receptor is a girl between 10 and 17 years old with multiple sclerosis. For the CDR3, the DNA is TGCGCCAGCGTCCCAACGGGGATTGAGGATACGCAGTATTTT. Residues: CASVPTGIEDTQYF.